This TCR beta chain is from a study of Tregs in tolerant kidney transplant recipients. Between the trimmed V and J ends, which lost 6 bases and 7 bases, there was a span of 14 bases. CDR1 is KGHSH and CDR2 is LQKENI in the germline V gene. The CDR3 extends over 13 amino acids. Clones were read by immunoSEQ multiplex PCR, and TCRdb kept only the in-frame ones, dropping some. The profile shows 35,000 to 55,000 clones, 91% of them singletons. The receptor was derived from a human donor in good health. The chain links TRBV18 to TRBJ2-3; TRBD1 is a possible D gene (5 bases). Sequenced: Tregs from blood. DNA for the CDR3: TGTGCCAGCTCCGGAGTACAGGACAATACGCAGTATTTT. Its protein product is CASSGVQDNTQYF.